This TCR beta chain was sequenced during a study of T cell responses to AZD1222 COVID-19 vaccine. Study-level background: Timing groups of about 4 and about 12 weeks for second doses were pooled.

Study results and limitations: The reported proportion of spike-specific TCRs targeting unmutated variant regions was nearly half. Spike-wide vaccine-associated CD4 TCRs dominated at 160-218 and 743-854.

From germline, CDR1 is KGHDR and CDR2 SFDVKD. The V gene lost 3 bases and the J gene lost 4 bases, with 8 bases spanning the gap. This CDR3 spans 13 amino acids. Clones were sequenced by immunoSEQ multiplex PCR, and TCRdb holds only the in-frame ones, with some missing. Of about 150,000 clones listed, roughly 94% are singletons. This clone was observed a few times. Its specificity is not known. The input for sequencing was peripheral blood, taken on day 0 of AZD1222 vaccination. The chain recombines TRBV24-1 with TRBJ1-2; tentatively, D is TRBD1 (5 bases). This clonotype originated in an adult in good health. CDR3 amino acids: CATSDTGTYGYTF. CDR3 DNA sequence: TGTGCCACCAGTGATACAGGAACCTATGGCTACACCTTC.